This paragraph covers one TCR beta chain sequence. This sample is drawn from a study of blood T cell repertoires in COVID-19. Study at large: Collection of acute and convalescent COVID-19 samples took place in the United States, Italy and Spain. Sample material is recorded as cDNA or gDNA derived from T cells, B-cell-depleted T cells, or PBMCs.

Per the original data handling: Reference gene primer amplification in the assay estimated nucleated cell counts. Generated by immunoSEQ multiplex PCR, the TCRdb table keeps only in-frame clones and is missing some. V, J and clone size reflect that table, while D and trimming were determined from the DNA. The sample has 16,000 or so clones; approximately 86% are singletons. With 4 bases removed from V and 2 bases from J, the gap between germline ends came to 5 bases. The CDR3 covers 12 residues. Germline CDR1 LNHDA, CDR2 SQIVND (reference sequence). The clonotype originates from a human donor in a cohort sampled during active COVID-19. The specimen sequenced was peripheral blood. This chain uses TRBV19 with TRBJ2-5, with D hard to call. CDR3 region: CASSTQQETQYF. CDR3 DNA sequence: TGTGCCAGTAGTACCCAACAAGAGACCCAGTACTTC.